This TCR beta chain derives from a study of cytomegalovirus exposure and HLA in healthy donors. Overall study results and limits: Cytomegalovirus association was assigned to under 200 TCR beta chains. Generally TCR sequences proved uncommon, though certain public TCRs appeared in numerous donors. For cytomegalovirus status, the classifier reportedly gave diagnoses with high specificity and sensitivity.

Generated by immunoSEQ multiplex PCR, the TCRdb table keeps only in-frame clones and is missing some. Among 140,000 to 150,000 clones, about 94% were seen once, and the ten largest hold less than 2%. With regard to this clone: Its target is not known.

The CDR3 consists of 14 residues. V was cut by 5 bases and J by 2 bases, with 12 bases left in between. CDR1 is SGHVS, CDR2 FNYEAQ, per germline. The validation cohort, a group of over a hundred subjects, included the donors and was separate from the roughly 700-subject first cohort. The receptor was isolated from a man younger than 35 in good health and CMV-seropositive. What was sequenced was PBMCs. The rearrangement links TRBV7-6 to TRBJ2-5, with D possibly being TRBD1 (5 bases). CDR3 residues: CASSAPGLQETQYF. The CDR3 DNA is TGTGCCAGCAGCGCCCCAGGGCTGCAAGAGACCCAGTACTTC.